This T cell receptor beta chain was profiled in a study of T cell clones after liver transplantation. Study summary: Blood was drawn pre-transplant, before withdrawal, and after full or failed withdrawal.

General study points: The donor-reactive repertoire was only partly measurable in a couple of subjects, lacking donor cells.

CDR3 size: 14 residues. V trimming: 6 bases; J trimming: 2 bases; junction bases outside the gene matches: 1. Germline CDR1 and CDR2: MNHEY and SMNVEV (reference sequence). A remark on this clone: What it binds is not known.

Libraries were prepared by immunoSEQ multiplex PCR; TCRdb keeps only in-frame clonotypes and omits some of them. This sample has about 6,900 clones, with about three quarters found just once. The input for sequencing was CD8+ T cells from blood, taken before liver transplant. This clonotype was obtained from a human donor who received a liver transplant. The chain links TRBV27 to TRBJ2-5; 12 nucleotides align to TRBD2. The CDR3 loop reads CASRLAGGQETQYF. The CDR3 coding sequence is TGTGCCAGCAGGCTAGCGGGGGGGCAAGAGACCCAGTACTTC.